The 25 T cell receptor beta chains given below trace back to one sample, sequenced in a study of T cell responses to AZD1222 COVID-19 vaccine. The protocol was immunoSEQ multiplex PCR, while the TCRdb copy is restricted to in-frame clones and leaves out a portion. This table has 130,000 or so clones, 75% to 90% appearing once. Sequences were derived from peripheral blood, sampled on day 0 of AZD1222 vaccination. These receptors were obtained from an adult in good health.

The DNA for the CDR3 is TGTGCCAGCAGTTCACAGGGGGTAGCACCCCTCCACTTT. Amino acids: CASSSQGVAPLHF. The chain carries TRBV27 and TRBJ1-6, with 8 bases lining up with TRBD1. V shed 4 bases, J shed 11 bases, and the junction held 4 bases outside the gene matches. Germline CDR1 and CDR2: MNHEY and SMNVEV (reference sequence). The CDR3 has 13 amino acids.

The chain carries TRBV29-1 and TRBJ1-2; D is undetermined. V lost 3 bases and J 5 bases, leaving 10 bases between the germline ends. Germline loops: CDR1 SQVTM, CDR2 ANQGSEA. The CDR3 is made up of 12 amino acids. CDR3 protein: CSVDQGQYGYTF. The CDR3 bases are TGCAGCGTTGACCAAGGCCAATATGGCTACACCTTC.

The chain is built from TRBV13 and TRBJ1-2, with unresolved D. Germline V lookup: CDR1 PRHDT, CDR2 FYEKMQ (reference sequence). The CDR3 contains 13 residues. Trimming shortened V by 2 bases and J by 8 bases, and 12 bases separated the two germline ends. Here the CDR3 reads CASSLRQVDGYTF. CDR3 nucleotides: TGTGCCAGCAGCTTAAGGCAGGTCGACGGCTACACCTTC.

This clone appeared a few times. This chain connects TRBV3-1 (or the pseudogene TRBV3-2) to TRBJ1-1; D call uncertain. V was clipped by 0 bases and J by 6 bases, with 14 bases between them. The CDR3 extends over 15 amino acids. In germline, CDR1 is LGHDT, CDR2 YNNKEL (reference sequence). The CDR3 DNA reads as TGTGCCAGCAGCCAAGACCCCGCCAGCGGGGCTGAAGCTTTCTTT. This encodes CASSQDPASGAEAFF.

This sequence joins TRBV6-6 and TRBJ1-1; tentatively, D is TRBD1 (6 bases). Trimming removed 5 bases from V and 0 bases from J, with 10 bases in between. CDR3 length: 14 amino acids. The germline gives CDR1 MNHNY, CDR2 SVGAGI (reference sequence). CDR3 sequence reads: CASSRGTVNTEAFF. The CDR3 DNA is TGTGCCAGCAGTAGGGGGACGGTGAACACTGAAGCTTTCTTT.

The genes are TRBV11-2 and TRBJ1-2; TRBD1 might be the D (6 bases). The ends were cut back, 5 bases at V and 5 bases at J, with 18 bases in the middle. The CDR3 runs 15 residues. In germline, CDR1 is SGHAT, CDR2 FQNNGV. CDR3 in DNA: TGTGCCAGCAGCGCGGGACACCAAGGAGGGTATGGCTACACCTTC. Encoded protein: CASSAGHQGGYGYTF.

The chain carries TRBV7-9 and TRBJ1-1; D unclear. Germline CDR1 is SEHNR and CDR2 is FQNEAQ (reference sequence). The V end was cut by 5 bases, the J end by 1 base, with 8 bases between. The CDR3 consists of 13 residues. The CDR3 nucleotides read TGTGCCAGCAGCCGTTTGGAGAACACTGAAGCTTTCTTT. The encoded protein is CASSRLENTEAFF.

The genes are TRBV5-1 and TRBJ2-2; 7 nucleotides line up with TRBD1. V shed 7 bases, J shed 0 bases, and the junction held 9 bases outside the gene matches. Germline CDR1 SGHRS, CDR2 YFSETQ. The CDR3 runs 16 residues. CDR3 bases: TGCGCCAGCCGAGGAAGGGGACAGCCGAACACCGGGGAGCTGTTTTTT. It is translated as CASRGRGQPNTGELFF.

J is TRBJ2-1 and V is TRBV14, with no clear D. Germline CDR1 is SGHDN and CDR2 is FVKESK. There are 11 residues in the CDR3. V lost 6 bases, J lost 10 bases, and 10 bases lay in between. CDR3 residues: CASSLTEEQFF. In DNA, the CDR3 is TGTGCCAGCAGTCTTACAGAGGAGCAGTTCTTC.

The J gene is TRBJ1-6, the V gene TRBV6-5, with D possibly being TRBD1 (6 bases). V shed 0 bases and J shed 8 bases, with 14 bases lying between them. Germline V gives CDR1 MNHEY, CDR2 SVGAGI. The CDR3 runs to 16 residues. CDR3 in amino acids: CASSYSGAFEDSPLHF. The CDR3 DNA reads TGTGCCAGCAGTTACTCGGGGGCCTTCGAGGATTCACCCCTCCACTTT.

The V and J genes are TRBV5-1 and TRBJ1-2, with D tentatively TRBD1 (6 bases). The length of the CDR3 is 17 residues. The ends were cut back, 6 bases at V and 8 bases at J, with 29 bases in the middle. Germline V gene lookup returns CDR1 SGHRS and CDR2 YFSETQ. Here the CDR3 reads CASNLREMRGTDSGYTF. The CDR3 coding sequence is TGCGCCAGCAACCTGCGGGAAATGAGGGGGACCGACTCCGGCTACACCTTC.

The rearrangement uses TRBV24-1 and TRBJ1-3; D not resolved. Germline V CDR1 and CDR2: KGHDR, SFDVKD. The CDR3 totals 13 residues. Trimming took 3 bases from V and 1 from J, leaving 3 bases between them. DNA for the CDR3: TGTGCCACCAGTGATCCTTCTGGAAACACCATATATTTT. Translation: CATSDPSGNTIYF.

CDR3 region: CASSEGTNYGYTF. As DNA, the CDR3 is TGTGCCAGCAGTGAGGGAACAAACTATGGCTACACCTTC. The rearrangement joins TRBV6-1 to TRBJ1-2; D not certain. The V gene's germline CDR1 is MNHNS and CDR2 SASEGT. V lost 3 bases and J lost 2, with 7 bases in between. This CDR3 has 13 amino acids.

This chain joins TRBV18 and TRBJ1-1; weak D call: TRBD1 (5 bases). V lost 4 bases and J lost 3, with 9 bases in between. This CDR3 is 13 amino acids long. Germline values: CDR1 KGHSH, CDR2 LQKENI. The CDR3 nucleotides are TGTGCCAGCTCACAAGGGACGGACACTGAAGCTTTCTTT. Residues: CASSQGTDTEAFF.

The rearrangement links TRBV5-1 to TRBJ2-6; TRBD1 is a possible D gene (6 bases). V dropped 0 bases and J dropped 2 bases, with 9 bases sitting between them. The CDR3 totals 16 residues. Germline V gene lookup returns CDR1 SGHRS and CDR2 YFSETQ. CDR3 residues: CASSLGAGAGANVLTF. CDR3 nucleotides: TGCGCCAGCAGCTTGGGGGCAGGGGCTGGGGCCAACGTCCTGACTTTC.

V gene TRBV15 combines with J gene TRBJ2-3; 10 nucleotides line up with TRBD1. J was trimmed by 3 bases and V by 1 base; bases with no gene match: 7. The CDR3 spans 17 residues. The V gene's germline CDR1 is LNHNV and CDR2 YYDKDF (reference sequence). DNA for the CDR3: TGTGCCACCAGCAGAGGGACAGGGGGGGTTCGAACAGATACGCAGTATTTT. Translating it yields CATSRGTGGVRTDTQYF.

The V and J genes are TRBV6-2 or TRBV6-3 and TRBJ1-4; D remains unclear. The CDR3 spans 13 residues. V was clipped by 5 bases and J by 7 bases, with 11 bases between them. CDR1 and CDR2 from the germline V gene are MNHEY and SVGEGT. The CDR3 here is CASSGERSEKLFF. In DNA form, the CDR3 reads TGTGCCAGCAGTGGAGAGAGAAGTGAAAAACTGTTTTTT.

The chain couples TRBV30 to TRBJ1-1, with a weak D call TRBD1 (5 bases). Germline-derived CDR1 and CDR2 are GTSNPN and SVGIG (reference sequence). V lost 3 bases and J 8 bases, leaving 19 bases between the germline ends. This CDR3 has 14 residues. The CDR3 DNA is TGTGCCTGGAGCCCCGGGGGGTGGAACAGGGAAGCTTTCTTT. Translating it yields CAWSPGGWNREAFF.

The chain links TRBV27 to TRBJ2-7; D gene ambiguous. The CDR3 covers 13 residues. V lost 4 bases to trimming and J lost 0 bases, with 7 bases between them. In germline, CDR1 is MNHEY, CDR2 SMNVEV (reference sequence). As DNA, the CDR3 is TGTGCCAGCAGTTCCCCTAGCTCCTACGAGCAGTACTTC. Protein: CASSSPSSYEQYF.

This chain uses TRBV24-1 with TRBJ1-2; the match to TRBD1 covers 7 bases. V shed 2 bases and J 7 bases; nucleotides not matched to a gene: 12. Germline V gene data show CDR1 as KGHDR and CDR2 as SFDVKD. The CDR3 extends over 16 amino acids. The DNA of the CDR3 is TGTGCCACCAGTGATTCCCGACAGGGAGAGTACGGTGGCTACACCTTC. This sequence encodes CATSDSRQGEYGGYTF.

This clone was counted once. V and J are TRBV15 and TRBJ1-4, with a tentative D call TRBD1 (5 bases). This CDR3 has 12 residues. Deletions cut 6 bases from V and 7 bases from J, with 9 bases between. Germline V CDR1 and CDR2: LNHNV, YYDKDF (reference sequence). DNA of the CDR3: TGTGCCACCAGTCAGGGCCGTGAAAAACTGTTTTTT. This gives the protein CATSQGREKLFF.

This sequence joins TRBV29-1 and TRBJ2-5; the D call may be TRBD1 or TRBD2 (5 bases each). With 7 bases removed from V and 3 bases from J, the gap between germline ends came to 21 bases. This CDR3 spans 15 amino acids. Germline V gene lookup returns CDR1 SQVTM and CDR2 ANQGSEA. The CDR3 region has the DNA TGCAGCGCCCGGCCGGGACCGACCGTGGAAGAGACCCAGTACTTC. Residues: CSARPGPTVEETQYF.

The CDR3 spells CAISEGRQGRSGELFF. CDR3 nucleotide sequence: TGTGCCATCAGTGAGGGGCGACAGGGGAGGTCCGGGGAGCTGTTTTTT. The rearrangement uses TRBV10-3 and TRBJ2-2; 8 positions match TRBD1. This CDR3 has 16 amino acids. The ends lost 2 bases at V and 6 bases at J; junction bases unmatched: 8. Germline loops: CDR1 ENHRY, CDR2 SYGVKD.

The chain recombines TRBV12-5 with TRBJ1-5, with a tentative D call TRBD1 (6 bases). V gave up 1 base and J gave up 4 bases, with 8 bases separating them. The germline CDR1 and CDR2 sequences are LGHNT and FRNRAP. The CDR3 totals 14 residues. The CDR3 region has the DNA TGTGCTAGTGGTTTGGGGGGGCCTAATCAGCCCCAGCATTTT. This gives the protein CASGLGGPNQPQHF.

The CDR3 coding sequence is TGTGCCTCAATGAGGGGTTCGTGGAACAGGAATAACTATGGCTACACCTTC. As protein: CASMRGSWNRNNYGYTF. This chain joins TRBV30 and TRBJ1-2, with D perhaps TRBD1 (5 bases). Germline CDR1 reads GTSNPN; CDR2 reads SVGIG (reference sequence). The V and J ends lost 7 bases and 1 base respectively, with 25 bases between them. CDR3 length: 17 residues.